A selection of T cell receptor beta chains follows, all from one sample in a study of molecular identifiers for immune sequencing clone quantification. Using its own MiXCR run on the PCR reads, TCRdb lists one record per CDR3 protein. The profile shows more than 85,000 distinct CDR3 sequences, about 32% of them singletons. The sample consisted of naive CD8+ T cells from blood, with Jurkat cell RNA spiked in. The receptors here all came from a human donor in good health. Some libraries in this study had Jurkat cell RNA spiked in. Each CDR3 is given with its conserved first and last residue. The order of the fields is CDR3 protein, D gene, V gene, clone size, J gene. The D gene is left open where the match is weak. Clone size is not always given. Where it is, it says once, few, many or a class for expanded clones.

CDR3 protein: CSAWQGVEQYF
D gene: TRBD1
V gene: TRBV20-1
clone size: .
J gene: TRBJ2-7

CDR3 protein: CASSRPLGSYNEQFF
D gene: .
V gene: TRBV7-9
clone size: .
J gene: TRBJ2-1

CDR3 protein: CASSYSHQPPRYIQYF
D gene: .
V gene: TRBV6-5
clone size: .
J gene: TRBJ2-4

CDR3 protein: CSARPGSEQYF
D gene: .
V gene: TRBV20-1
clone size: few
J gene: TRBJ2-7

CDR3 protein: CASSDPAGRVFEQYF
D gene: TRBD2
V gene: TRBV6-1
clone size: few
J gene: TRBJ2-7

CDR3 protein: CASSERANEQFF
D gene: .
V gene: TRBV7-2
clone size: .
J gene: TRBJ2-1

CDR3 protein: CASSYSSGPPHTQYF
D gene: TRBD2
V gene: TRBV6-5
clone size: .
J gene: TRBJ2-3

CDR3 protein: CASHDLLSNQPQHF
D gene: .
V gene: TRBV6-2/TRBV6-3
clone size: many
J gene: TRBJ1-5

CDR3 protein: CATSDSTSHNEQFF
D gene: .
V gene: TRBV24-1
clone size: few
J gene: TRBJ2-1

CDR3 protein: CASSYPRLTGATGELFF
D gene: TRBD1
V gene: TRBV6-6
clone size: .
J gene: TRBJ2-2

CDR3 protein: CASSDGLAGSGQKTQYF
D gene: TRBD2
V gene: TRBV9
clone size: .
J gene: TRBJ2-5

CDR3 protein: CASSPPGSEAFF
D gene: .
V gene: TRBV6-1
clone size: .
J gene: TRBJ1-1

CDR3 protein: CASSEVLSTDTQYF
D gene: .
V gene: TRBV2
clone size: many
J gene: TRBJ2-3

CDR3 protein: CASSYGTREQFF
D gene: .
V gene: TRBV6-5
clone size: .
J gene: TRBJ2-1

CDR3 protein: CASSLMPSGRVGTQYF
D gene: TRBD2
V gene: TRBV7-6
clone size: .
J gene: TRBJ2-3

CDR3 protein: CASSYLAGPYEQYF
D gene: TRBD2
V gene: TRBV7-9
clone size: .
J gene: TRBJ2-7

CDR3 protein: CASLGTRGGYTF
D gene: .
V gene: TRBV7-9
clone size: .
J gene: TRBJ1-2

CDR3 protein: CASSLWGRLRETQYF
D gene: .
V gene: TRBV7-8
clone size: .
J gene: TRBJ2-5

CDR3 protein: CASSQDDRQPQHF
D gene: .
V gene: TRBV4-3
clone size: many
J gene: TRBJ1-5

CDR3 protein: CASSFGALMNTEAFF
D gene: .
V gene: TRBV28
clone size: many
J gene: TRBJ1-1

CDR3 protein: CASSHGSRGSQPQHF
D gene: .
V gene: TRBV19
clone size: .
J gene: TRBJ1-5

CDR3 protein: CASSYPHRDTGELFF
D gene: .
V gene: TRBV5-3
clone size: .
J gene: TRBJ2-2

CDR3 protein: CASSQPSGQGGTQYF
D gene: .
V gene: TRBV4-1
clone size: .
J gene: TRBJ2-3

CDR3 protein: CASSLIRTSGNTVYF
D gene: .
V gene: TRBV28
clone size: .
J gene: TRBJ1-3

CDR3 protein: CASSPGGSFTSTDTQYF
D gene: .
V gene: TRBV9
clone size: few
J gene: TRBJ2-3

CDR3 protein: CSARDLSWSANTGELCF
D gene: .
V gene: TRBV20-1
clone size: .
J gene: TRBJ2-2

CDR3 protein: CSARLPPGTSYFNEQFF
D gene: TRBD2
V gene: TRBV20-1
clone size: few
J gene: TRBJ2-1

CDR3 protein: CASSLLGVGAEQFF
D gene: .
V gene: TRBV27
clone size: .
J gene: TRBJ2-1

CDR3 protein: CSVESSGETYEQYF
D gene: .
V gene: TRBV29-1
clone size: .
J gene: TRBJ2-7

CDR3 protein: CASNNVLPGMHTEAFF
D gene: .
V gene: TRBV28
clone size: .
J gene: TRBJ1-1

CDR3 protein: CSASSPLVVVDEQFF
D gene: .
V gene: TRBV20-1
clone size: .
J gene: TRBJ2-1

CDR3 protein: CSAPPSASGPLAKNIQYF
D gene: TRBD2
V gene: TRBV20-1
clone size: .
J gene: TRBJ2-4

CDR3 protein: CASSPRTPLAEAFF
D gene: .
V gene: TRBV7-2
clone size: .
J gene: TRBJ1-1

CDR3 protein: CAISDLVREGDTQYF
D gene: .
V gene: TRBV24-1
clone size: .
J gene: TRBJ2-3

CDR3 protein: CASSLSGQGPDEAFF
D gene: TRBD1
V gene: TRBV28
clone size: .
J gene: TRBJ1-1

CDR3 protein: CASSEVSGGPDTQYF
D gene: TRBD2
V gene: TRBV6-1
clone size: .
J gene: TRBJ2-3